This T cell receptor (beta chain) comes out of a study of T cell clonotyping in hematopoietic cell transplantation. Study-level findings and limits: Pathologically expanded recipient clonotypes increased progressively from day 30 to day 180 as diversity fell.

In the case of this clone: The antigen is unknown.

The method was immunoSEQ multiplex PCR; TCRdb's version includes in-frame clones alone and lacks a portion of them. The profile shows roughly 13,000 clones, roughly 90% of them singletons. V was pared by 8 bases and J by 4 bases, with 2 bases of the junction left unmatched. CDR3 length equals 13 residues. CDR1 is SGHNT and CDR2 is YENEEA in the germline V gene. The rearrangement uses TRBV11-3 and TRBJ2-5; 12 positions agree with TRBD1. Sequencing was performed on peripheral blood mononuclear cells. The sequence came from a man aged 30 to 45 in good health. Some clones in this sample may be carry-over from other donors' samples. CDR3 bases: TGTGCCAGCCGGGACAGGGGGCTAGAGACCCAGTACTTC. It yields the protein CASRDRGLETQYF.